The 15 T cell receptor beta chains reported below all come from one sample, sequenced in a study of shared clonotypes between healthy human individuals. Here immunoSEQ multiplex PCR was the method, and the copy in TCRdb shows in-frame clones only, minus some. The sample includes 1.6 million or so clones, around 98.5% of them seen just once. Sequencing was carried out using naive CD4+ T cells sorted from blood. Noted subset: CD45RA+ positively selected. These receptors were taken from a man aged 25-45 years in good health.

In this sample, this clone turned up once. The V gene is TRBV4-3, the J gene TRBJ2-7, with TRBD2 identical over 12 bases. Per germline, CDR1 LGHNA and CDR2 YSLEER. With V trimmed by 3 bases and J by 3 bases, 3 bases remained unmatched. The CDR3 has 15 amino acids. The CDR3 region is CASSQVGLAGYEQYF. The CDR3 DNA reads TGCGCCAGCAGCCAGGTGGGACTAGCGGGCTACGAGCAGTACTTC.

The gene calls are TRBV19 and TRBJ2-3; 10 nucleotides align to TRBD2. The CDR3 consists of 18 residues. CDR1 and CDR2 from the germline V gene are LNHDA and SQIVND (reference sequence). V was clipped by 6 bases and J by 3 bases; unmatched bases: 15. CDR3 in DNA: TGTGCCAGTAGACCAGGAGCGGGAGGGCCCTCTGGGACAGATACGCAGTATTTT. This translates into CASRPGAGGPSGTDTQYF. The full variable domain, its missing parts supplied by reference TRBV19 and TRBJ2-3, is DGGITQSPKYLFRKEGQNVTLSCEQNLNHDAMYWYRQDPGQGLRLIYYSQIVNDFQKGDIAEGYSVSREKKESFPLTVTSAQKNPTAFYLCASRPGAGGPSGTDTQYFGPGTRLTVL.

The chain has TRBV2 and TRBJ1-3; weak D call: TRBD1 (6 bases). Germline lookup yields CDR1 SNHLY and CDR2 FYNNEI. Trimming removed 2 bases from V and 0 bases from J, with 11 bases in between. The CDR3 covers 16 residues. The CDR3 DNA sequence: TGTGCCAGCAGTGAAACGGGGGCGGACTCTGGAAACACCATATATTTT. This translates into CASSETGADSGNTIYF.

The chain joins TRBV18 to TRBJ1-1, with no clear D. The V end was cut by 6 bases, the J end by 6 bases, with 11 bases between. The V gene's germline CDR1 is KGHSH and CDR2 LQKENI. The CDR3 contains 12 residues. The CDR3 nucleotides read TGTGCCAGCTCCCCCCTCCGGGCTGAAGCTTTCTTT. Translation gives CASSPLRAEAFF.

This chain links TRBV29-1 with TRBJ2-4; D possibly uses TRBD1 or TRBD2 (5 bases each). V gave up 5 bases and J gave up 1 base, with 15 bases separating them. Germline V CDR1 and CDR2: SQVTM, ANQGSEA. The CDR3 is made up of 15 amino acids. CDR3 DNA: TGCAGCGTTAATAGAGGGGCCGGGGCCAAAAACATTCAGTACTTC. Translated, it gives CSVNRGAGAKNIQYF.

The chain joins TRBV6-1 to TRBJ1-2, with 10 nucleotides matching TRBD1. CDR3 size: 14 residues. The V segment lost 5 bases and the J segment 8 bases; nucleotides outside the gene matches: 8. Germline lookup yields CDR1 MNHNS and CDR2 SASEGT. CDR3 in amino acids: CASSLTGTGVGYTF. CDR3 DNA: TGTGCCAGCAGTTTGACCGGGACAGGGGTCGGCTACACCTTC.

J is TRBJ2-7 and V is TRBV15; 8 bases are shared with TRBD1. The CDR3 loop spans 15 amino acids. Per germline, CDR1 LNHNV and CDR2 YYDKDF (reference sequence). V lost 3 bases to trimming and J lost 9 bases; unmatched junction nucleotides: 13. The CDR3 reads CATSRPTGEFDGQYF. The CDR3 DNA is TGTGCCACCAGCAGGCCGACAGGGGAATTCGACGGGCAGTACTTC.

About this clone itself: Within the sample, other DNA sequences also encode this same CDR3. The CDR3 DNA is TGTGCCAGCAGAGGACTAGCGGGGGGCTACGAGCAGTACTTC. Translating gives CASRGLAGGYEQYF. V usage is TRBV11-2 and J usage is TRBJ2-7; 14 nucleotides line up with TRBD2. CDR3 length: 14 residues. Trimming at V came to 6 bases and at J to 3 bases, leaving 1 base not matched to a gene. CDR1 is SGHAT and CDR2 is FQNNGV in the germline V gene.

The chain recombines TRBV18 with TRBJ2-1; a possible D gene is TRBD2 (6 bases). Trimming took off 4 bases at V and 6 bases at J, with 13 bases between the two ends. Germline-derived CDR1 and CDR2 are KGHSH and LQKENI. The CDR3 totals 14 residues. This chain's CDR3 is CASSRVGGGNEQFF. CDR3 nucleotide sequence: TGTGCCAGCTCACGAGTGGGAGGAGGCAATGAGCAGTTCTTC.

V usage is TRBV27 and J usage is TRBJ2-2; no clear D. From germline, CDR1 is MNHEY and CDR2 SMNVEV (reference sequence). V gave up 6 bases and J gave up 3 bases, with 14 bases separating them. The CDR3 has 15 amino acids. CDR3 bases: TGTGCCAGCAGAAGCCCAAAAAGGGACACCGGGGAGCTGTTTTTT. Its translation: CASRSPKRDTGELFF.

This clone has just one count. V gene TRBV7-6 combines with J gene TRBJ2-1; D unclear. Germline lookup yields CDR1 SGHVS and CDR2 FNYEAQ. The CDR3 consists of 14 residues. Trimming left V 3 bases short and J 0 bases short, with 6 bases between. The CDR3 bases are TGTGCCAGCAGCTTCCCGGGCTCCTACAATGAGCAGTTCTTC. Amino acids: CASSFPGSYNEQFF.

The chain joins TRBV5-1 to TRBJ2-5; TRBD1 is a possible D gene (6 bases). V lost 3 bases, J lost 2 bases, and 14 bases lay in between. There are 15 residues in the CDR3. Per the germline V gene, CDR1 is SGHRS and CDR2 is YFSETQ. In DNA, the CDR3 is TGCGCCAGCAGCTGGGACATGACTCGTCAAGAGACCCAGTACTTC. Encoded protein: CASSWDMTRQETQYF.

V gene TRBV10-3 combines with J gene TRBJ1-2; D remains unclear. Trimming took 1 base from V and 5 from J, leaving 5 bases between them. This CDR3 spans 12 amino acids. Germline CDR1 reads ENHRY; CDR2 reads SYGVKD. The CDR3 bases are TGTGCCATCAGTGAGTATAAGTATGGCTACACCTTC. This sequence encodes CAISEYKYGYTF.

V and J are TRBV11-2 and TRBJ2-7, with 8 nucleotides matching TRBD2. J gave up 6 bases and V 3 bases, and 13 bases lay outside the gene matches. The length of the CDR3 is 16 residues. Germline CDR1 is SGHAT and CDR2 is FQNNGV. The CDR3 loop reads CASSLFTSGTYSEQYF. The CDR3 bases are TGTGCCAGCAGCTTGTTTACTAGCGGAACCTACTCCGAGCAGTACTTC.

Comment on this clone: The same CDR3 arises from other DNA sequences in this sample as well. This chain connects TRBV7-8 to TRBJ2-5; D not certain. The CDR3 is made up of 11 amino acids. V shed 3 bases and J shed 3 bases, with 2 bases lying between them. Germline-derived CDR1 and CDR2 are SGHVS and FQNEAQ. The CDR3 region is CASSFKETQYF. The CDR3 DNA follows: TGTGCCAGCAGCTTTAAAGAGACCCAGTACTTC.